These 32 T cell receptor beta chains share one sample of origin, sequenced in a study of blood T cell repertoires in COVID-19. Using immunoSEQ multiplex PCR, the repertoire was profiled, and TCRdb retains in-frame clones only, with some absent. This table has 200,000 to 250,000 clones, over 75% appearing once. The sequenced sample consisted of PBMCs or T cells enriched from blood (not recorded which). The receptors originated from a woman under 40 who had been exposed to COVID-19.

This chain links TRBV5-1 with TRBJ1-4, with 7 bases matching TRBD1. The CDR3 contains 14 residues. The germline CDR1 and CDR2 sequences are SGHRS and YFSETQ. With 0 bases clipped from V and 8 bases from J, the junction kept 4 bases outside the gene matches. CDR3 in amino acids: CASSLGTGGEKLFF. In DNA, the CDR3 is TGCGCCAGCAGCTTGGGGACAGGTGGGGAAAAACTGTTTTTT. Looking up the rest from reference TRBV5-1 and TRBJ1-4 gives the full variable domain: KAGVTQTPRYLIKTRGQQVTLSCSPISGHRSVSWYQQTPGQGLQFLFEYFSETQRNKGNFPGRFSGRQFSNSRSEMNVSTLELGDSALYLCASSLGTGGEKLFFGSGTQLSVL.

The gene calls are TRBV5-4 and TRBJ2-1; D is uncertain. Germline V gives CDR1 SGHNT, CDR2 YYREEE (reference sequence). The V and J ends lost 3 bases and 7 bases respectively, with 11 bases between them. The CDR3 is 13 residues long. The CDR3 loop is CASSSPVGNEQFF. The CDR3 DNA is TGTGCCAGCAGCTCCCCGGTCGGGAATGAGCAGTTCTTC.

The chain couples TRBV10-1 to TRBJ2-1; 11 bases match TRBD2. J was trimmed by 5 bases and V by 10 bases; bases with no gene match: 10. CDR1 is WNHNN and CDR2 is SYGVQD in the germline V gene (reference sequence). This CDR3 comprises 15 residues. The CDR3 region has the DNA TGCGCCACCCAACCTACGGGACTAGCGGACAATGAGCAGTTCTTC. This sequence encodes CATQPTGLADNEQFF.

V gene TRBV5-1 combines with J gene TRBJ2-2, with TRBD2 matching 8 bases. V lost 4 bases to trimming and J lost 5 bases; unmatched junction nucleotides: 10. Germline V lookup: CDR1 SGHRS, CDR2 YFSETQ. CDR3 length: 16 residues. In DNA, the CDR3 is TGCGCCAGCAGCAGGATAAGCGGGAGCGTTACCGGGGAGCTGTTTTTT. It encodes CASSRISGSVTGELFF.

The CDR3 sequence is CASSKTVSGYNEQFF. DNA of the CDR3: TGCGCCAGCAGCAAGACAGTGTCAGGCTACAATGAGCAGTTCTTC. The genes are TRBV5-1 and TRBJ2-1; D is possibly TRBD1 (5 bases). Trimming stripped 4 bases from V and 3 bases from J, with 14 bases between. Germline loops: CDR1 SGHRS, CDR2 YFSETQ. The CDR3 sequence is 15 residues long.

The chain uses TRBV10-3 and TRBJ2-7; TRBD1 matches 10 bases. The CDR3 consists of 13 residues. V lost 9 bases to trimming and J lost 4 bases; unmatched junction nucleotides: 6. CDR1 is ENHRY and CDR2 is SYGVKD in the germline V gene. The chain's CDR3 is CAMSDRGLYEQYF. Here the CDR3 DNA reads TGTGCCATGTCGGACAGGGGGTTATACGAGCAGTACTTC.

This clone has a single count. The chain carries TRBV7-9 and TRBJ1-4; possible D gene TRBD1, 6 bases. CDR3 length: 16 amino acids. Germline lookup yields CDR1 SEHNR and CDR2 FQNEAQ (reference sequence). Trimming removed 0 bases at V and 7 bases at J, with 15 bases between. Here the CDR3 DNA reads TGTGCCAGCAGCTTAGCCCTAACAGGGACGATTGAAAAACTGTTTTTT. Translation: CASSLALTGTIEKLFF.

This chain links TRBV27 with TRBJ1-2; 8 bases are shared with TRBD1. CDR1 is MNHEY, CDR2 SMNVEV, per germline (reference sequence). This CDR3 has 13 residues. V trimming: 5 bases; J trimming: 8 bases; junction bases outside the gene matches: 7. The CDR3 region is CASSLGTGFGYTF. CDR3 in DNA: TGTGCCAGCAGTCTGGGGACAGGTTTCGGCTACACCTTC.

This chain joins TRBV20-1 and TRBJ1-1, with a tentative D call TRBD1 (5 bases). With 5 bases removed from V and 8 bases from J, the gap between germline ends came to 9 bases. The CDR3 is 10 residues long. Germline CDR1 reads DFQATT; CDR2 reads SNEGSKA (reference sequence). DNA for the CDR3: TGCAGTGCTGGGCGACAGGAAGCTTTCTTT. Amino acids: CSAGRQEAFF.

The chain has TRBV5-1 and TRBJ2-2; 8 bases map to TRBD2. V trimming: 0 bases; J trimming: 4 bases; junction bases outside the gene matches: 5. Germline CDR1 and CDR2: SGHRS and YFSETQ. The CDR3 runs to 16 residues. The CDR3 loop is CASSLATGGLTGELFF. The CDR3 region has the DNA TGCGCCAGCAGCTTGGCCACGGGAGGGCTCACCGGGGAGCTGTTTTTT.

The J gene is TRBJ2-2, the V gene TRBV10-2; 8 bases agree with TRBD2. Germline V gene data show CDR1 as WSHSY and CDR2 as SAAADI. Trimming took 7 bases from V and 7 from J; bases not matched to a gene: 8. The CDR3 has 14 residues. The CDR3 nucleotides read TGCGCCAGCATAGGGGGACTAGAAAACGGGGAGCTGTTTTTT. Protein product: CASIGGLENGELFF.

With respect to this clone: A junction end diverges from the germline sequence, so it may reflect a read error. The CDR3 region has the DNA TGCAGCGTCGAAGCCCAGACGAACACCGGGGAGCTGTTTTTT. It specifies CSVEAQTNTGELFF. The chain employs TRBV29-1 and TRBJ2-2; D is unresolved. The CDR3 runs 14 residues. Per germline, CDR1 SQVTM and CDR2 ANQGSEA.

The V and J genes are TRBV13 and TRBJ1-3, with D hard to call. The length of the CDR3 is 13 residues. Per germline, CDR1 PRHDT and CDR2 FYEKMQ (reference sequence). Trimming took 7 bases from V and 2 from J, leaving 9 bases between them. CDR3 sequence reads: CASKLVAGNTIYF. The CDR3 DNA sequence: TGTGCCAGCAAGCTGGTGGCTGGAAACACCATATATTTT.

The chain combines TRBV2 with TRBJ2-1; TRBD2 aligns across 12 bases. Germline V gives CDR1 SNHLY, CDR2 FYNNEI. The trim removed 7 bases at V and 9 bases at J, leaving 7 bases unmatched. The CDR3 covers 14 residues. Written as DNA, the CDR3 is TGTGCCAGCACAGGACTAGCGGGATTGGGTGAGCAGTTCTTC. It is translated as CASTGLAGLGEQFF.

The CDR3 is CASSWGRDTQYF. The CDR3 bases are TGTGCCAGCAGTTGGGGGCGGGATACGCAGTATTTT. This chain joins TRBV28 and TRBJ2-3; weak D call: TRBD1 (6 bases). Germline V lookup: CDR1 MDHEN, CDR2 SYDVKM. Deletions cut 4 bases from V and 6 bases from J, with 8 bases between. There are 12 residues in the CDR3.

This clone was observed a single time. The gene calls are TRBV7-6 and TRBJ2-2; 8 nucleotides align to TRBD1. Per the germline V gene, CDR1 is SGHVS and CDR2 is FNYEAQ. V dropped 1 base and J dropped 12; count of bases not matched to a gene: 10. The CDR3 covers 15 residues. CDR3 in amino acids: CASSLVDRGIGQLFF. CDR3 in DNA: TGTGCCAGCAGCTTAGTTGACAGGGGAATAGGGCAGCTGTTTTTT.

The chain employs TRBV5-5 and TRBJ2-3, with 8 bases lining up with TRBD2. The CDR3 extends over 15 amino acids. From germline, CDR1 is SGHKS and CDR2 YYEKEE (reference sequence). Trimming cost V 0 bases and J 0 bases; bases outside gene matches: 0. This CDR3 reads CASSLAGGSTDTQYF. The CDR3 coding sequence is TGTGCCAGCAGCTTGGCGGGGGGGAGCACAGATACGCAGTATTTT.

The V gene is TRBV3-1 (or the pseudogene TRBV3-2), the J gene TRBJ2-7; D unresolved. The CDR3 length is 11 residues. Germline-derived CDR1 and CDR2 are LGHDT and YNNKEL (reference sequence). Trimming left V 1 base short and J 6 bases short, with 4 bases between. The CDR3 sequence: CASSQAFEQYF. CDR3 DNA sequence: TGTGCCAGCAGCCAAGCTTTCGAGCAGTACTTC.

The chain employs TRBV5-1 and TRBJ2-7; TRBD1 matches 8 bases. The CDR3 consists of 14 residues. CDR1 is SGHRS and CDR2 is YFSETQ in the germline V gene. V gave up 0 bases and J gave up 4 bases; unmatched junction bases: 3. CDR3 coding DNA: TGCGCCAGCAGCTTGGTCCAGGGGGCATACGAGCAGTACTTC. Protein sequence: CASSLVQGAYEQYF.

The CDR3 loop is CASRRQGNTEAFF. In DNA, the CDR3 is TGTGCCAGCAGGCGACAGGGGAACACTGAAGCTTTCTTT. The chain is built from TRBV3-1 (or the pseudogene TRBV3-2) and TRBJ1-1; TRBD1 matches at 7 bases. CDR1 LGHDT and CDR2 YNNKEL come from the germline V gene (reference sequence). CDR3 length: 13 residues. J was trimmed by 1 base and V by 6 bases; bases with no gene match: 2.

This clone was observed once. This chain links TRBV6-5 with TRBJ1-6; D unresolved. V dropped 7 bases and J dropped 7 bases, with 14 bases sitting between them. CDR3 length: 14 residues. Germline V gene sequence: CDR1 MNHEY, CDR2 SVGAGI. CDR3 nucleotide sequence: TGTGCCAGCACCGCCCTCCTGGAGAATTCACCCCTCCACTTT. Amino acids: CASTALLENSPLHF.

This clone was seen only a few times. The chain employs TRBV13 and TRBJ1-2, with TRBD1 as a possible D gene (6 bases). This CDR3 contains 15 residues. With 5 bases removed from V and 4 bases from J, the gap between germline ends came to 17 bases. Germline V gene data show CDR1 as PRHDT and CDR2 as FYEKMQ (reference sequence). The CDR3 bases are TGTGCCAGCAGCCTTCGGACAGCTCTTAGCTATGGCTACACCTTC. It is translated as CASSLRTALSYGYTF.

Written as DNA, the CDR3 is TGTGCCAGCAGTGATCGCGACCCCTCGCGGGAAAAACTGTTTTTT. Protein sequence: CASSDRDPSREKLFF. This chain uses TRBV2 with TRBJ1-4; D is unresolved. The ends were cut back, 3 bases at V and 8 bases at J, with 16 bases in the middle. The CDR3 is made up of 15 amino acids. The V gene's germline CDR1 is SNHLY and CDR2 FYNNEI.

The V call is TRBV19, the J call TRBJ1-4; D possibly corresponds to TRBD1 (5 bases). Germline loops: CDR1 LNHDA, CDR2 SQIVND (reference sequence). V was clipped by 4 bases and J by 10 bases, with 22 bases between them. The CDR3 runs 16 residues. In nucleotides, the CDR3 is TGTGCCAGTAGTAACCCGTTGGGGGACTCATCGGGAAAACTGTTTTTT. This sequence encodes CASSNPLGDSSGKLFF.

The chain uses TRBV30 and TRBJ2-7; 10 bases line up with TRBD2. V dropped 0 bases and J dropped 5; count of bases not matched to a gene: 13. CDR1 and CDR2 (germline): GTSNPN, SVGIG (reference sequence). This CDR3 contains 17 residues. The CDR3 protein is CAWSVRGTGAGGDEQYF. The CDR3, as DNA: TGTGCCTGGAGTGTACGGGGTACAGGAGCGGGAGGGGACGAGCAGTACTTC.

The V call is TRBV4-1, the J call TRBJ2-1; 8 nucleotides line up with TRBD2. Per germline, CDR1 MGHRA and CDR2 YSYEKL. Trimming took 1 base from V and 2 from J; bases not matched to a gene: 7. CDR3 size: 17 residues. The CDR3 loop reads CASSQGAKAGAYNEQFF. Here the CDR3 DNA reads TGCGCCAGCAGCCAAGGGGCGAAAGCGGGAGCCTACAATGAGCAGTTCTTC.

The chain combines TRBV29-1 with TRBJ2-1; 7 nucleotides match TRBD1. The germline V gene has CDR1 SQVTM and CDR2 ANQGSEA. V dropped 3 bases and J dropped 7; count of bases not matched to a gene: 9. The CDR3 is made up of 14 amino acids. The CDR3: CSVEKQGRWNEQFF. The DNA of the CDR3 is TGCAGCGTTGAGAAACAGGGGAGATGGAATGAGCAGTTCTTC.

The chain uses TRBV28 and TRBJ1-5; no clear D gene. Germline lookup yields CDR1 MDHEN and CDR2 SYDVKM. This CDR3 contains 17 residues. Trimming stripped 7 bases from V and 0 bases from J, with 19 bases between. The DNA of the CDR3 is TGTGCCAGCATCCAGTCAAGGAGGATCGATAGCAATCAGCCCCAGCATTTT. Protein: CASIQSRRIDSNQPQHF.

V is TRBV6-1 and J is TRBJ1-1; the D is unclear. The CDR3 loop spans 11 amino acids. Germline loops: CDR1 MNHNS, CDR2 SASEGT. Trimming stripped 3 bases from V and 10 bases from J, with 9 bases between. The CDR3, as DNA: TGTGCCAGCAGTGATAGTTTGTCAGCTTTCTTT. This encodes CASSDSLSAFF.

The chain has TRBV5-4 and TRBJ2-7; a weak D match, TRBD1 (6 bases). The CDR3 sequence is 13 residues long. The germline gives CDR1 SGHNT, CDR2 YYREEE (reference sequence). Trimming removed 2 bases at V and 6 bases at J, with 12 bases between. This chain's CDR3 is CASSFRGWGEQYF. The CDR3 coding sequence is TGTGCCAGCAGCTTCAGGGGCTGGGGCGAGCAGTACTTC. Combining the CDR3 with reference TRBV5-4 and TRBJ2-7 gives the whole variable domain ETGVTQSPTHLIKTRGQQVTLRCSSQSGHNTVSWYQQALGQGPQFIFQYYREEENGRGNFPPRFSGLQFPNYSSELNVNALELDDSALYLCASSFRGWGEQYFGPGTRLTVT.

This sequence joins TRBV19 and TRBJ1-5, with 8 bases identical to TRBD1. Trimming took 2 bases from V and 4 from J; bases not matched to a gene: 7. Germline V gene data show CDR1 as LNHDA and CDR2 as SQIVND (reference sequence). This CDR3 is built from 16 residues. The CDR3 region is CASSISRGQRNQPQHF. CDR3 DNA sequence: TGTGCCAGTAGTATATCCAGGGGGCAAAGGAATCAGCCCCAGCATTTT. Full variable domain (remainder filled in from reference TRBV19 and TRBJ1-5): DGGITQSPKYLFRKEGQNVTLSCEQNLNHDAMYWYRQDPGQGLRLIYYSQIVNDFQKGDIAEGYSVSREKKESFPLTVTSAQKNPTAFYLCASSISRGQRNQPQHFGDGTRLSIL.

There are a few counts of this clone. The chain employs TRBV28 and TRBJ1-6; D gene unclear. CDR3 length: 17 residues. V lost 3 bases, J lost 0 bases, and 12 bases lay in between. Per germline, CDR1 MDHEN and CDR2 SYDVKM. The CDR3 loop reads CASSFETPSSYNSPLHF. The CDR3 nucleotides are TGTGCCAGCAGTTTTGAGACACCATCCTCCTATAATTCACCCCTCCACTTT.